This is a list of T cell receptor beta chains from one sample in a study of blood T cell repertoires in COVID-19. Here immunoSEQ multiplex PCR was the method, and the copy in TCRdb shows in-frame clones only, minus some. The repertoire holds about 66,000 clones, with over 85% as singletons. Specimen: peripheral blood. The origin of the receptors is a man between 60 and 70 years old with acute or convalescent COVID-19. The CDR3 runs from the conserved cysteine through the conserved F or W. A D gene is named only where the DNA matches it firmly. Some rows have no size entry. The others give once, few or many, or a class for an expanded clone.

clone_size,d_call,j_call,v_call,cdr3_aa,cdr3_nt
NA,NA,TRBJ2-3,TRBV5-1,CASSSLDQDTQYF,TGCGCCAGCAGCTCCCTAGATCAAGATACGCAGTATTTT
NA,TRBD1,TRBJ2-7,TRBV19,CASSIGTGPTGQYF,TGTGCCAGTAGTATCGGGACAGGTCCTACGGGGCAGTACTTC
NA,NA,TRBJ2-2,TRBV21-1,CASSKGEQGANTGELFF,TGTGCCAGCAGCAAAGGGGAACAGGGCGCGAACACCGGGGAGCTGTTTTTT
NA,TRBD1,TRBJ1-2,TRBV5-4,CASSLAQGGRYTF,TGTGCCAGCAGCTTGGCACAGGGGGGACGCTACACCTTC
NA,NA,TRBJ1-1,TRBV6-5,CASRQGSRTEAFF,TGTGCCAGCAGGCAGGGGTCGAGGACTGAAGCTTTCTTT
NA,NA,TRBJ1-5,TRBV6-5,CASSYSQGSNQPQHF,TGTGCCAGCAGTTACTCCCAGGGTAGCAATCAGCCCCAGCATTTT
NA,NA,TRBJ2-7,TRBV3-1/TRBV3-2,CASSPFTLVLDEQYF,TGTGCCAGCAGCCCCTTTACTCTCGTGTTAGACGAGCAGTACTTC
NA,NA,TRBJ1-2,TRBV19,CASSRRGGDYGYTF,TGTGCCAGTAGCCGACGGGGTGGGGACTATGGCTACACCTTC
NA,NA,TRBJ2-1,TRBV10-3,CAISEYREGEQFF,TGTGCCATCAGTGAATATCGGGAAGGTGAGCAGTTCTTC
NA,TRBD1,TRBJ1-2,TRBV7-9,CASSTGTGASNYGYTF,TGTGCCAGCAGCACCGGGACAGGGGCCAGTAACTATGGCTACACCTTC
NA,NA,TRBJ1-6,TRBV13,CASSFGGGNNSPLHF,TGTGCCAGCAGCTTTGGGGGAGGGAATAATTCACCCCTCCACTTT
NA,TRBD2,TRBJ2-1,TRBV5-1,CASRVGLAGGNSYNEQFF,TGCGCCAGCAGAGTTGGGCTAGCGGGGGGAAACTCCTACAATGAGCAGTTCTTC
once,NA,TRBJ1-5,TRBV19,CASSMGQGTINQPQHF,TGTGCCAGTAGTATGGGGCAGGGGACGATTAATCAGCCCCAGCATTTT
NA,TRBD1,TRBJ1-2,TRBV7-3,CASSLGQGGDGYTF,TGTGCCAGCAGCTTGGGACAGGGGGGCGATGGCTACACCTTC
NA,TRBD2,TRBJ2-1,TRBV5-1,CASSSGLAGGSYNEQFF,TGCGCCAGCAGCTCCGGACTAGCGGGAGGATCCTACAATGAGCAGTTCTTC
NA,TRBD1,TRBJ1-1,TRBV7-9,CASSFRTGWNTEAFF,TGTGCCAGCAGCTTTCGGACAGGGTGGAACACTGAAGCTTTCTTT
NA,NA,TRBJ1-1,TRBV18,CASSPEGLNTEAFF,TGTGCCAGCTCACCGGAGGGGTTGAACACTGAAGCTTTCTTT
NA,NA,TRBJ1-2,TRBV5-4,CASSFLGQRGYTF,TGTGCCAGCAGCTTCTTAGGACAGCGGGGCTACACCTTC
few,TRBD1,TRBJ2-7,TRBV2,CASMSGQPAEQYF,TGTGCCAGCATGTCGGGACAGCCCGCCGAGCAGTACTTC
NA,NA,TRBJ1-2,TRBV20-1,CSASRWGRKDAANYGYTF,TGCAGTGCTAGTCGTTGGGGCCGGAAGGACGCTGCCAACTATGGCTACACCTTC
NA,TRBD1,TRBJ2-3,TRBV9,CASSAPQTGLASTDTQYF,TGTGCCAGCAGCGCCCCCCAGACAGGGTTGGCGAGCACAGATACGCAGTATTTT
NA,NA,TRBJ2-3,TRBV10-1,CASSQTRMTSTDTQYF,TGCGCCAGCTCCCAAACGCGGATGACTAGCACAGATACGCAGTATTTT
NA,NA,TRBJ1-3,TRBV30,CAWRRDSGNTIYF,TGTGCCTGGAGGAGGGACTCTGGAAACACCATATATTTT
NA,NA,TRBJ1-2,TRBV10-1,CASSDPTDGYTF,TGCGCCAGCAGTGACCCCACAGACGGCTACACCTTC
once,NA,TRBJ1-1,TRBV7-9,CASSLRAGDTEAFF,TGTGCCAGCAGCCTCCGCGCGGGGGACACTGAAGCTTTCTTT
once,NA,TRBJ1-6,TRBV19,CASSMLTASWNSPLHF,TGTGCCAGTAGTATGCTCACAGCCTCGTGGAATTCACCCCTCCACTTT
NA,NA,TRBJ1-1,TRBV24-1,CATSDTRRGMAEAFF,TGTGCCACCAGTGATACGAGGCGGGGGATGGCTGAAGCTTTCTTT
NA,NA,TRBJ1-6,TRBV3-1/TRBV3-2,CASSQVRGGSPLHF,TGTGCCAGCAGCCAAGTTAGGGGAGGTTCACCCCTCCACTTT
NA,NA,TRBJ1-6,TRBV5-6,CASSLERVKSNSPLHF,TGTGCCAGCAGCTTGGAGAGGGTCAAGTCGAATTCACCCCTCCACTTT
NA,NA,TRBJ2-3,TRBV6-5,CASSTLTTRTQYF,TGTGCCAGCAGCACCCTGACTACCCGTACGCAGTATTTT
NA,NA,TRBJ1-6,TRBV5-1,CASSAGTGGNSPLHF,TGCGCCAGCAGCGCAGGGACCGGGGGTAATTCACCCCTCCACTTT
NA,NA,TRBJ2-1,TRBV6-5,CASTRTSSSYNEQFF,TGTGCCAGCACCCGCACCTCCAGCTCCTACAATGAGCAGTTCTTC
NA,NA,TRBJ1-1,TRBV11-3,CASSSLSNTEAFF,TGTGCCAGCAGCTCCTTATCGAACACTGAAGCTTTCTTT
NA,TRBD1,TRBJ1-6,TRBV19,CASSISGTGRTSPLHF,TGTGCCAGTAGTATCTCGGGGACAGGGAGGACATCACCCCTCCACTTT
NA,TRBD2,TRBJ2-5,TRBV4-2,CASSRTSLETQYF,TGTGCCAGCAGCCGGACTAGCTTAGAGACCCAGTACTTC
NA,NA,TRBJ2-1,TRBV24-1,CATSDSPAGARDEQFF,TGTGCCACCAGTGATTCCCCCGCGGGGGCCCGGGATGAGCAGTTCTTC
NA,NA,TRBJ1-1,TRBV7-2,CAASRTMNTEAFF,TGTGCCGCGAGCAGGACAATGAACACTGAAGCTTTCTTT
once,NA,TRBJ2-7,TRBV10-2,CASGESVEGKYF,TGCGCCAGCGGTGAGAGTGTGGAGGGGAAGTACTTC
NA,NA,TRBJ2-6,TRBV5-1,CASSAISQGSGANVLTF,TGCGCCAGCAGCGCTATCTCACAGGGCTCTGGGGCCAACGTCCTGACTTTC
NA,NA,TRBJ1-3,TRBV6-5,CASCRDFNSGNTIYF,TGTGCCAGCTGTCGGGACTTCAACTCTGGAAACACCATATATTTT
NA,TRBD2,TRBJ2-2,TRBV24-1,CATSDPGRGSFSGELFF,TGTGCCACCAGTGACCCCGGGAGGGGGTCGTTCAGCGGGGAGCTGTTTTTT
NA,NA,TRBJ2-1,TRBV28,CASSSVSQRVGNEQFF,TGTGCCAGCAGTTCCGTATCCCAGCGGGTGGGGAATGAGCAGTTCTTC
once,NA,TRBJ1-1,TRBV19,CASSPGTEAFF,TGTGCCAGTAGTCCCGGGACTGAAGCTTTCTTT
NA,NA,TRBJ2-2,TRBV5-1,CASSVRTKNTGELFF,TGCGCCAGCAGCGTCAGGACAAAGAACACCGGGGAGCTGTTTTTT
NA,NA,TRBJ1-3,TRBV5-6,CASTLLGANGNTIYF,TGTGCCAGCACGCTCCTGGGGGCCAATGGAAACACCATATATTTT
NA,NA,TRBJ2-7,TRBV5-1,CASNSGEGYEQYF,TGCGCCAGCAACTCCGGAGAGGGCTACGAGCAGTACTTC
once,TRBD1,TRBJ1-5,TRBV2,CASRGTGGGQPQHF,TGTGCCAGCAGAGGGACAGGGGGTGGACAGCCCCAGCATTTT
once,TRBD1,TRBJ2-2,TRBV2,CASTGQGFTGELFF,TGTGCCAGCACCGGACAGGGTTTCACCGGGGAGCTGTTTTTT
NA,TRBD1,TRBJ1-2,TRBV29-1,CSVPRDRGGNYGYTF,TGCAGCGTCCCTAGGGACAGGGGGGGTAACTATGGCTACACCTTC
NA,TRBD1,TRBJ2-5,TRBV6-5,CASSYSTGQRETQYF,TGTGCCAGCAGTTACTCGACGGGACAGAGAGAGACCCAGTACTTC
NA,NA,TRBJ1-5,TRBV19,CASSILTSSNQPQHF,TGTGCCAGTAGTATCCTGACTTCTTCCAATCAGCCCCAGCATTTT
NA,TRBD2,TRBJ2-2,TRBV18,CASPAGDTGELFF,TGTGCCAGCCCGGCGGGGGACACCGGGGAGCTGTTTTTT